The source of this T cell receptor (beta chain) is a study of T cells after yellow fever vaccination. TCRdb redid the calling of the 5' RACE reads with MiXCR, one entry per CDR3 protein. The sample has 320,000 or so distinct CDR3 sequences; roughly 8.3% are singletons. V lost 5 bases, J lost 2 bases, and 14 bases lay in between. This CDR3 region has 14 residues. Germline CDR1 DFQATT, CDR2 SNEGSKA (reference sequence). This chain links TRBV20-1 with TRBJ2-3; D is possibly TRBD1 (5 bases). The origin of this receptor is a young man who received the YFV17D yellow fever vaccine. The starting material was PBMCs, obtained about 49 days after the first yellow fever vaccination. Here the CDR3 DNA reads TGCAGTGCTTTGCGTTGGACAACCACAGATACGCAGTATTTT. It specifies CSALRWTTTDTQYF.